This passage covers 25 T cell receptor beta chains from one sample sequenced in a study of blood T cell repertoires in COVID-19. The data were produced by immunoSEQ multiplex PCR, yet TCRdb's version contains in-frame clones alone and is incomplete. The sample holds a few hundred thousand clones, roughly nine tenths seen once. The sequenced material came from PBMCs or T cells enriched from blood (not recorded which). The receptors here all came from a human donor in a cohort exposed to, infected with or recovered from COVID-19 (not recorded which). The donor label of this sample is uncertain.

J is TRBJ1-1 and V is TRBV5-6, with D maybe TRBD1 (5 bases). The CDR3 runs to 16 residues. The germline V and J ends were trimmed by 4 bases and 6 bases, with 22 bases remaining between them. CDR1 and CDR2 from the germline V gene are SGHDT and YYEEEE. The CDR3 DNA reads TGTGCCAGCAGCCAACTGGGCCTCCGGGGGTCCGCTGAAGCTTTCTTT. The encoded protein is CASSQLGLRGSAEAFF. Full variable domain (outside the CDR3, taken from reference TRBV5-6 and TRBJ1-1): DAGVTQSPTHLIKTRGQQVTLRCSPKSGHDTVSWYQQALGQGPQFIFQYYEEEERQRGNFPDRFSGHQFPNYSSELNVNALLLGDSALYLCASSQLGLRGSAEAFFGQGTRLTVV.

V usage is TRBV3-1 (or the pseudogene TRBV3-2) and J usage is TRBJ1-2; perhaps TRBD1 as D (6 bases). Looked up from germline, CDR1 is LGHDT and CDR2 is YNNKEL (reference sequence). Trimming cost V 3 bases and J 7 bases, with 15 bases left between them. CDR3 size: 14 residues. DNA for the CDR3: TGTGCCAGCAGCCACTTCCAGGGGCCGGGTGGCTACACCTTC. Protein sequence: CASSHFQGPGGYTF.

The gene calls are TRBV13 and TRBJ1-2; D ambiguous. This CDR3 has 13 amino acids. With 6 bases removed from V and 5 bases from J, the gap between germline ends came to 13 bases. CDR1 is PRHDT and CDR2 is FYEKMQ in the germline V gene (reference sequence). The CDR3 is CASRSQNQYGYTF. The CDR3 DNA follows: TGTGCCAGCAGGTCACAGAATCAGTATGGCTACACCTTC.

The rearrangement links TRBV9 to TRBJ2-1; 7 bases map to TRBD2. CDR3 size: 12 residues. Per the germline V gene, CDR1 is SGDLS and CDR2 is YYNGEE. After removal of 3 bases from V and 10 bases from J, the junction contained 4 bases not matched to a gene. Written as DNA, the CDR3 is TGTGCCAGCAGCGCCGGGGGAGGGGAGCAGTTCTTC. Translated, it gives CASSAGGGEQFF.

Comment on this clone: Relative to the germline gene, one junction end is altered; a read error may explain this. V usage is TRBV7-2 and J usage is TRBJ2-5; maybe TRBD2 (6 bases). CDR3 length: 13 amino acids. Germline CDR1 is SGHTA and CDR2 is FQGNSA. The DNA of the CDR3 is TGTGCCAGCAGCGCTCCTAGCGCCTCTACCCAGCACTTC. Translated, it gives CASSAPSASTQHF.

This chain connects TRBV6-6 to TRBJ2-1; 8 nucleotides agree with TRBD2. The CDR3 is made up of 15 amino acids. The junction had 5 bases not matched to a gene; V was cut back by 2 bases and J by 5 bases. Germline CDR1 and CDR2: MNHNY and SVGAGI (reference sequence). CDR3 coding DNA: TGTGCCAGCAGTTACCAGGGACTAGAAAACAATGAGCAGTTCTTC. Protein: CASSYQGLENNEQFF.

The chain combines TRBV6-5 with TRBJ2-1, with D perhaps matching TRBD2 (5 bases). This CDR3 is 15 amino acids long. Germline CDR1 is MNHEY and CDR2 is SVGAGI. Trimming left V 6 bases short and J 2 bases short, with 14 bases between. CDR3: CASSLAGTAYNEQFF. CDR3 in DNA: TGTGCCAGCAGCCTCGCGGGCACAGCCTACAATGAGCAGTTCTTC.

This clone was observed a few times. This chain joins TRBV21-1 and TRBJ2-1; the D segment call TRBD1 is taken from the table without a DNA check. TRBV21-1 is a listed pseudogene. The CDR3 extends over 20 amino acids. CDR3 in DNA: TGTGCCAGCAGCAAACTGAGTGGGGACAAGACTTCGAACTCCTACAATGAGCAGTTCTTC. Its protein product is CASSKLSGDKTSNSYNEQFF.

This sequence joins TRBV4-1 and TRBJ1-1, with TRBD1 as a possible D gene (6 bases). This CDR3 contains 13 residues. Trimming removed 1 base at V and 10 bases at J, with 13 bases between. CDR1 and CDR2 (germline): MGHRA, YSYEKL. The CDR3, as DNA: TGCGCCAGCAGCCAAGTTATAGGCAGGGGAGCTTTCTTT. Translating gives CASSQVIGRGAFF.

The chain uses TRBV11-2 and TRBJ1-6; tentatively, D is TRBD1 (6 bases). The germline CDR1 and CDR2 sequences are SGHAT and FQNNGV. The V and J ends lost 5 bases and 1 base respectively, with 9 bases between them. This CDR3 region has 15 residues. For the CDR3, the DNA is TGTGCCAGCAGCCTAAGGGGGTCCTATAATTCACCCCTCCACTTT. Protein product: CASSLRGSYNSPLHF.

This clone was counted once. The chain is built from TRBV7-9 and TRBJ2-1; TRBD1 is a possible D gene (5 bases). Germline V gene lookup returns CDR1 SEHNR and CDR2 FQNEAQ (reference sequence). The CDR3 spans 13 residues. Deletions cut 5 bases from V and 9 bases from J, with 14 bases between. CDR3 residues: CASSQIQGSEQFF. CDR3 sequence (DNA): TGTGCCAGCAGCCAAATTCAGGGCAGTGAGCAGTTCTTC.

The chain links TRBV7-2 to TRBJ2-5; TRBD1 might be the D (8 bases). This CDR3 is 17 amino acids long. The V and J ends lost 2 bases and 2 bases respectively, with 18 bases between them. Per germline, CDR1 SGHTA and CDR2 FQGNSA. In nucleotides, the CDR3 is TGTGCCAGCAGCTTATGGTCAAGCGGGACAGGTCAAGAGACCCAGTACTTC. Protein product: CASSLWSSGTGQETQYF.

This sequence joins TRBV19 and TRBJ1-1; 7 bases map to TRBD1. Germline assignment: CDR1 LNHDA and CDR2 SQIVND (reference sequence). Trimming removed 4 bases from V and 1 base from J; junction bases left unmatched: 3. This CDR3 region has 14 residues. In DNA form, the CDR3 reads TGTGCCAGTAGTAGACAGGGTAGGAACACTGAAGCTTTCTTT. Its protein product is CASSRQGRNTEAFF.

The chain carries TRBV3-1 (or the pseudogene TRBV3-2) and TRBJ1-5; 10 nucleotides align to TRBD1. The junction had 4 bases not matched to a gene; V was cut back by 4 bases and J by 4 bases. The CDR3 runs to 15 residues. Germline V gene lookup returns CDR1 LGHDT and CDR2 YNNKEL (reference sequence). The CDR3 bases are TGTGCCAGCAGCCGAGGACAGGGGGTAAATCAGCCCCAGCATTTT. This codes for CASSRGQGVNQPQHF.

The chain links TRBV6-4 to TRBJ1-2; 8 bases align to TRBD1. The trim removed 10 bases at V and 4 bases at J, leaving 2 bases unmatched. Germline V gene lookup returns CDR1 MRHNA and CDR2 SNTAGT. The CDR3 is 11 residues long. The CDR3 region is CATQGVYGYTF. The CDR3 region has the DNA TGTGCCACACAGGGGGTCTATGGCTACACCTTC.

The chain carries TRBV27 and TRBJ2-1; D might be TRBD1 (6 bases). The CDR3 runs to 17 residues. Trimming removed 4 bases at V and 9 bases at J, with 25 bases between. Germline V gives CDR1 MNHEY, CDR2 SMNVEV (reference sequence). In nucleotides, the CDR3 is TGTGCCAGCAGTTCCACTCCACAGGGCCTTCGGGTGGCTGAGCAGTTCTTC. Protein: CASSSTPQGLRVAEQFF.

This rearrangement joins TRBV19 to TRBJ2-2; 9 bases agree with TRBD1. This CDR3 contains 15 residues. Germline CDR1 and CDR2: LNHDA and SQIVND (reference sequence). V dropped 3 bases and J dropped 6; count of bases not matched to a gene: 5. The CDR3 DNA follows: TGTGCCAGTAGTATGTCGAGACAGGGGGCCGGGGAGCTGTTTTTT. Its protein product is CASSMSRQGAGELFF.

The gene calls are TRBV10-3 and TRBJ1-6; D is uncertain. V lost 11 bases and J lost 9, with 14 bases in between. Germline CDR1 reads ENHRY; CDR2 reads SYGVKD. The CDR3 runs to 12 residues. The CDR3 DNA is TGTGCCGCCCAGGAGGTTGGTTCACCCCTCCACTTT. Translated, it gives CAAQEVGSPLHF.

The chain uses TRBV30 and TRBJ1-2; D is ambiguous. Trimming took 4 bases from V and 10 from J, leaving 13 bases between them. The CDR3 contains 11 residues. From germline, CDR1 is GTSNPN and CDR2 SVGIG (reference sequence). CDR3: CAWTSGAYYTF. CDR3 bases: TGTGCCTGGACCTCGGGAGCCTACTACACCTTC.

This rearrangement joins TRBV29-1 to TRBJ2-3, with 15 nucleotides matching TRBD2. Germline V gene lookup returns CDR1 SQVTM and CDR2 ANQGSEA. V lost 7 bases, J lost 1 base, and 9 bases stayed unmatched. The CDR3 runs to 17 residues. The CDR3 nucleotides read TGCAGCGGCCGAGGACTAGCGGGGGGGCTCGGCACAGATACGCAGTATTTT. It encodes CSGRGLAGGLGTDTQYF.

This chain connects TRBV5-6 to TRBJ2-7; the match to TRBD1 covers 9 bases. J lost 4 bases, V lost 4 bases, and 9 bases had no gene match. The CDR3 spans 15 residues. The V gene's germline CDR1 is SGHDT and CDR2 YYEEEE. In DNA, the CDR3 is TGTGCCAGCAGCCCGTCGACAGGGGGACTTTACGAGCAGTACTTC. Its translation is CASSPSTGGLYEQYF. Drawing the rest from reference TRBV5-6 and TRBJ2-7, the complete variable domain is DAGVTQSPTHLIKTRGQQVTLRCSPKSGHDTVSWYQQALGQGPQFIFQYYEEEERQRGNFPDRFSGHQFPNYSSELNVNALLLGDSALYLCASSPSTGGLYEQYFGPGTRLTVT.

The chain uses TRBV7-2 and TRBJ1-4; 7 bases line up with TRBD1. CDR3 size: 15 residues. V lost 5 bases, J lost 8 bases, and 11 bases stayed unmatched. The V gene's germline CDR1 is SGHTA and CDR2 FQGNSA. DNA of the CDR3: TGTGCCAGCAGCCTGACAGGGAACTTCGGCGAAAAACTGTTTTTT. Residues: CASSLTGNFGEKLFF.

The chain links TRBV14 to TRBJ1-3; 9 nucleotides align to TRBD1. The length of the CDR3 is 15 residues. CDR1 and CDR2 (germline): SGHDN, FVKESK. V dropped 4 bases and J dropped 4; count of bases not matched to a gene: 5. The CDR3 here is CASSRLGQGGNTIYF. CDR3 bases: TGTGCCAGCAGCCGCCTGGGACAGGGAGGAAACACCATATATTTT.

This clone was observed once. The gene calls are TRBV2 and TRBJ2-5, with 7 bases matching TRBD2. The germline gives CDR1 SNHLY, CDR2 FYNNEI. CDR3 length: 16 residues. V gave up 0 bases and J gave up 5 bases; unmatched junction bases: 9. The CDR3 DNA is TGTGCCAGCAGTGAAGCGAGTCCGGGGGGAGGTGAGACCCAGTACTTC. It specifies CASSEASPGGGETQYF.

The chain employs TRBV27 and TRBJ1-5; no definite D call. The germline V gene encodes CDR1 MNHEY and CDR2 SMNVEV (reference sequence). V was pared by 8 bases and J by 5 bases, with 19 bases between. CDR3 size: 15 residues. CDR3 loop: CASAPAGLEDQPQHF. For the CDR3, the DNA is TGTGCCAGCGCCCCGGCGGGTTTGGAGGATCAGCCCCAGCATTTT.